This T cell receptor (beta chain) was recovered during a study of blood T cell repertoires in COVID-19. Study at large: Specimens from acute and convalescent COVID-19 originated in the United States, Italy and Spain. PBMCs, B-cell-depleted T cells, or T cells provided the cDNA or gDNA that made up the material.

Authors' processing steps: Reference gene primers were amplified, and this amplification served to estimate nucleated cell counts. Profiling relied on immunoSEQ multiplex PCR, and the TCRdb table lists in-frame clones only, not all of them. D and trimming come from the DNA, and the V and J calls and clone size come from that table. The sample has some 270,000 clones, roughly 86% seen once. Seattle enrolled patients during active infection and tracked them longitudinally. V shed 0 bases and J 6 bases; nucleotides not matched to a gene: 9. The CDR3 loop spans 16 amino acids. CDR1 and CDR2 from the germline V gene are SGHRS and YFSETQ.

The specimen sequenced was peripheral blood. The TCR originated in a woman of 80 years or more with COVID-19, enrolled during active disease. V is TRBV5-1 and J is TRBJ2-3; TRBD2 matches at 8 bases. The CDR3 nucleotides are TGCGCCAGCAGCTTGGATGGAGGACTAGCCCGGGATACGCAGTATTTT. Translated: CASSLDGGLARDTQYF. Filled out from reference TRBV5-1 and TRBJ2-3, the complete variable domain reads KAGVTQTPRYLIKTRGQQVTLSCSPISGHRSVSWYQQTPGQGLQFLFEYFSETQRNKGNFPGRFSGRQFSNSRSEMNVSTLELGDSALYLCASSLDGGLARDTQYFGPGTRLTVL.